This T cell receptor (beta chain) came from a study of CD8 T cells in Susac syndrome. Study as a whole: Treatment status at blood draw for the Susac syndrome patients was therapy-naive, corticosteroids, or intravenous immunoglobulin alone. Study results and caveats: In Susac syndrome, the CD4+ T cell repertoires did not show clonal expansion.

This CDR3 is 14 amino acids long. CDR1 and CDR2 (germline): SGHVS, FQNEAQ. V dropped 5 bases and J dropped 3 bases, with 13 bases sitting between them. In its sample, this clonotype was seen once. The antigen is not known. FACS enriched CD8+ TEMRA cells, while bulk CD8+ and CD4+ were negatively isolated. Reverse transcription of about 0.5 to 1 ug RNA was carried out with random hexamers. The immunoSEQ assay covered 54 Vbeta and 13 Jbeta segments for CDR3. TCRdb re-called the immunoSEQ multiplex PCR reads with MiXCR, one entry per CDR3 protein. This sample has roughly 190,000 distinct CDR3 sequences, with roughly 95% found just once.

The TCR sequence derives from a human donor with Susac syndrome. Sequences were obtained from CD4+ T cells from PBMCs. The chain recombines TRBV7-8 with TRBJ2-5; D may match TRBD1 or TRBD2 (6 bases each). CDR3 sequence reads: CASSAGRTEETQYF. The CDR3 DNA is TGTGCCAGCAGCGCGGGGAGGACAGAAGAGACCCAGTACTTC.